This T cell receptor (beta chain) emerged from a study of cytomegalovirus exposure and HLA in healthy donors. With 60 Vbeta and 13 Jbeta primers, the PCR was carried out. Measured with immunoSEQ multiplex PCR; TCRdb has only the in-frame clones, and not every one. This sample has around 120,000 clones, with less than 85% found just once. V shed 5 bases and J shed 8 bases, with 18 bases lying between them. Germline CDR1 reads SGHTA; CDR2 reads FQGNSA. The CDR3 has 15 amino acids. This clonotype originated in a man in his thirties or forties in good health and CMV-seronegative. Material for sequencing was PBMCs. The rearrangement joins TRBV7-2 to TRBJ1-4, with D possibly TRBD1 on 6 matching bases. CDR3 sequence: CASSTGGGRKEKLFF. CDR3 coding DNA: TGTGCCAGCAGCACGGGAGGGGGGCGCAAAGAAAAACTGTTTTTT.